This TCR beta chain was captured in a study of blood T cell repertoires in COVID-19. As originally analysed: Reference gene primer amplification yielded estimated nucleated cell counts. Sequenced by immunoSEQ multiplex PCR; TCRdb stores in-frame clones only, minus some. V, J and clone size derive from that table, while D and trimming were established from the DNA sequence. The table has hundreds of thousands of clones, roughly nine tenths seen once. Ages ranged from roughly 18 to 95 years, with residence in around 24 US areas. Participant reports of clinical history set cohort assignment. The clonotype comes from a man aged 25 to 45 who had recovered from COVID-19. The sequencing input was PBMCs or T cells enriched from blood (not recorded which).

CDR3 sequence reads: CASSIYGGHQPQHF. For the CDR3, the DNA is TGTGCCAGTAGTATTTACGGGGGGCATCAGCCCCAGCATTTT. V is TRBV19 and J is TRBJ1-5; TRBD1 is a possible D gene (6 bases). This CDR3 is built from 14 residues. The V and J ends lost 3 bases and 5 bases respectively, with 11 bases between them. Germline V lookup: CDR1 LNHDA, CDR2 SQIVND (reference sequence).